This is a list of T cell receptor beta chains from one sample in a study of blood T cell repertoires in COVID-19. The repertoire was sequenced with immunoSEQ multiplex PCR; TCRdb's copy has only in-frame clones and lacks some. The sample yields about 140,000 clones, 84% seen once. The sequenced sample was peripheral blood. The receptor source for this set is a human donor in a cohort sampled during active COVID-19. Both conserved end residues are part of each CDR3. D genes are given only for firm matches. Only some rows state a clone size, as once, few, many or a class for expanded clones.

D,size,J,V,CDR3,DNA
-,-,TRBJ2-5,TRBV7-2,CASSLEGKGYF,TGTGCCAGCAGCTTAGAGGGGAAAGGTTACTTC
-,-,TRBJ1-1,TRBV5-6,CASSLFSGAEAFF,TGTGCCAGCAGCTTGTTTTCGGGTGCTGAAGCTTTCTTT
-,-,TRBJ2-7,TRBV3-1/TRBV3-2,CASSSSTLALYEQYF,TGTGCCAGCAGCTCCTCCACACTAGCTCTATACGAGCAGTACTTC
TRBD1,few,TRBJ1-3,TRBV19,CASSSPDRVYSTIYF,TGTGCCAGTAGTTCCCCGGACAGGGTGTATAGCACCATATATTTT
-,-,TRBJ2-3,TRBV12-1,CASSFSSGGAEDTQYF,TGTGCCAGCAGCTTTTCTAGCGGGGGGGCCGAAGATACGCAGTATTTT
TRBD1,-,TRBJ1-5,TRBV7-8,CASSTSSVTGANNQPQHF,TGTGCCAGCAGCACTTCTAGCGTTACAGGGGCCAACAATCAGCCCCAGCATTTT
TRBD2,-,TRBJ2-7,TRBV6-2/TRBV6-3,CASSTSGGASYEQYF,TGTGCCAGCAGTACTAGCGGGGGGGCCTCCTACGAGCAGTACTTC
-,-,TRBJ1-2,TRBV5-4,CASSLALLQGGNYGYTF,TGTGCCAGCAGCTTGGCACTATTGCAGGGAGGGAACTATGGCTACACCTTC
-,-,TRBJ1-1,TRBV12-2,CASRPQPRGAEAFF,TGTGCAAGTCGTCCTCAGCCCAGGGGGGCTGAAGCTTTCTTT
-,-,TRBJ2-1,TRBV15,CATSRERGGNEQFF,TGTGCCACCAGCAGAGAGCGCGGAGGCAATGAGCAGTTCTTC
TRBD1,-,TRBJ2-2,TRBV5-5,CASSLAGQGRSGELFF,TGTGCCAGCAGCTTGGCCGGACAGGGACGGAGCGGGGAGCTGTTTTTT
TRBD1,-,TRBJ1-1,TRBV7-2,CASSLATGQGAEAFF,TGTGCCAGCAGCTTAGCCACCGGACAGGGCGCTGAAGCTTTCTTT
-,-,TRBJ2-1,TRBV7-3,CASSIHRDLGNEQFF,TGTGCCAGCAGCATCCACAGGGATCTAGGCAATGAGCAGTTCTTC
-,once,TRBJ1-3,TRBV13,CASRSLDRALSGNTIYF,TGTGCCAGCAGATCCTTGGACAGAGCCCTCTCTGGAAACACCATATATTTT
TRBD1,-,TRBJ1-6,TRBV30,CAWTGTAYNSPLHF,TGTGCCTGGACTGGGACAGCCTATAATTCACCCCTCCACTTT
-,-,TRBJ1-1,TRBV7-2,CASSLMGAEAFF,TGTGCCAGCAGCTTAATGGGCGCTGAAGCTTTCTTT
-,-,TRBJ2-5,TRBV15,CATSRDGGQSGWQETQYF,TGTGCCACCAGCAGAGACGGGGGACAGTCCGGCTGGCAAGAGACCCAGTACTTC
-,once,TRBJ2-1,TRBV9,CASSVALTKDNEQFF,TGTGCCAGCAGCGTAGCCCTCACAAAAGACAATGAGCAGTTCTTC
TRBD1,-,TRBJ1-2,TRBV18,CASSTNAGQGWGGYTF,TGTGCCAGCTCAACCAACGCGGGACAGGGATGGGGTGGCTACACCTTC
TRBD1,-,TRBJ1-1,TRBV10-3,CATRQGASGTEAFF,TGTGCCACCCGACAGGGGGCGTCCGGCACTGAAGCTTTCTTT
TRBD2,-,TRBJ2-2,TRBV4-3,CASSQAAGGLPGELFF,TGCGCCAGCAGCCAAGCAGCGGGGGGCCTCCCCGGGGAGCTGTTTTTT
TRBD2,-,TRBJ2-7,TRBV11-3,CASSNTAGDEQYF,TGTGCCAGCAGCAACACAGCGGGGGACGAGCAGTACTTC
TRBD1,-,TRBJ1-1,TRBV19,CASSPRQGVNTEAFF,TGTGCCAGTAGTCCGCGACAGGGTGTGAACACTGAAGCTTTCTTT
-,-,TRBJ2-1,TRBV2,CASSGLQEYNEQFF,TGTGCCAGCAGTGGGCTACAGGAGTACAATGAGCAGTTCTTC
-,few,TRBJ1-1,TRBV28,CASSFLPGGTEAFF,TGTGCCAGCAGTTTTCTTCCGGGGGGAACTGAAGCTTTCTTT
-,once,TRBJ1-2,TRBV20-1,CSASYVEKRGIGVVNYGYTF,TGCAGTGCTAGTTACGTAGAAAAGAGGGGGATCGGTGTAGTCAACTATGGCTACACCTTC
-,-,TRBJ1-4,TRBV18,CASSPPGQGGEKLFF,TGTGCCAGCTCACCACCGGGACAAGGAGGTGAAAAACTGTTTTTT
-,once,TRBJ2-4,TRBV4-1,CASSQAAVEIGIQYF,TGCGCCAGCAGCCAAGCCGCGGTGGAAATTGGCATTCAGTACTTC
-,-,TRBJ1-1,TRBV20-1,CSAADTEAFF,TGCAGTGCGGCGGACACTGAAGCTTTCTTT
-,few,TRBJ1-1,TRBV19,CASSGRVRTEAFF,TGTGCCAGTAGTGGCAGGGTTCGGACTGAAGCTTTCTTT
-,-,TRBJ2-1,TRBV10-3,CAITGFRDSNEQFF,TGTGCCATCACAGGTTTCCGGGATAGCAATGAGCAGTTCTTC
-,-,TRBJ1-5,TRBV18,CASSPPYSVGPPQHF,TGTGCCAGCTCACCGCCCTACAGCGTGGGGCCCCCCCAGCATTTT
-,-,TRBJ2-3,TRBV9,CASSVRGDSTDTQYF,TGTGCCAGCAGCGTTCGGGGAGATAGCACAGATACGCAGTATTTT
TRBD1,-,TRBJ1-4,TRBV5-1,CASSLARRTGGEKLFF,TGCGCCAGCAGCTTGGCCCGGAGGACAGGGGGCGAAAAACTGTTTTTT
TRBD1,-,TRBJ1-2,TRBV19,CASSFFWTGDQRGGYTF,TGTGCCAGTAGTTTTTTCTGGACAGGGGATCAGAGGGGCGGCTACACCTTC
-,-,TRBJ1-2,TRBV9,CASSGVGSLYGYTF,TGTGCCAGCAGTGGCGTCGGGAGCTTATATGGCTACACCTTC
TRBD1,-,TRBJ2-3,TRBV6-2/TRBV6-3,CASSYKQGTDTQYF,TGTGCCAGCAGTTACAAACAGGGGACAGATACGCAGTATTTT
-,-,TRBJ1-2,TRBV7-9,CASSTSGQGYYGYTF,TGTGCCAGCAGCACTTCGGGACAAGGATACTATGGCTACACCTTC
TRBD1,once,TRBJ2-4,TRBV3-1/TRBV3-2,CASSEPTGIGNIQYF,TGTGCCAGCAGCGAACCGACAGGGATTGGGAACATTCAGTACTTC
TRBD1,-,TRBJ2-6,TRBV4-3,CASSQGATGGPSGANVLTF,TGCGCCAGCAGCCAGGGGGCTACAGGGGGGCCTTCTGGGGCCAACGTCCTGACTTTC
-,-,TRBJ1-2,TRBV12-3/TRBV12-4,CASSPRMGGGYTF,TGTGCCAGCAGTCCACGGATGGGAGGTGGCTACACCTTC
-,-,TRBJ2-5,TRBV3-1/TRBV3-2,CASSLLTGQETQYF,TGTGCCAGCAGCCTCCTGACTGGGCAAGAGACCCAGTACTTC
TRBD2,-,TRBJ2-1,TRBV11-1,CASSLLSAAGDEQFF,TGTGCCAGCAGCTTATTAAGTGCAGCGGGGGATGAGCAGTTCTTC
-,few,TRBJ2-3,TRBV12-3/TRBV12-4,CASSREYTQYF,TGTGCCAGCAGTCGGGAGTATACGCAGTATTTT
-,-,TRBJ1-2,TRBV6-1,CASSERRIGWGANYGYTF,TGTGCCAGCAGTGAGAGGCGGATTGGATGGGGAGCTAACTATGGCTACACCTTC
-,-,TRBJ2-1,TRBV28,CASSSTYNEQFF,TGTGCCAGTTCTAGTACCTACAATGAGCAGTTCTTC
-,once,TRBJ2-1,TRBV15,CATSSSGTGSYNEQFF,TGTGCCACCAGCTCATCCGGGACTGGCTCCTACAATGAGCAGTTCTTC
-,few,TRBJ2-1,TRBV5-1,CASRGVGSYNEQFF,TGCGCCAGTCGCGGGGTAGGCTCCTACAATGAGCAGTTCTTC
TRBD1,-,TRBJ1-4,TRBV5-6,CASSSGQGRNEKLFF,TGTGCCAGCAGCTCCGGACAGGGGCGTAATGAAAAACTGTTTTTT
TRBD1,-,TRBJ1-4,TRBV18,CASQDRGGEKLFF,TGTGCCAGCCAAGACAGGGGAGGTGAAAAACTGTTTTTT
-,-,TRBJ1-1,TRBV30,CAWSGDTNTEAFF,TGTGCCTGGAGTGGGGACACGAACACTGAAGCTTTCTTT
TRBD1,-,TRBJ1-4,TRBV5-1,CASSLDGTVGEKLFF,TGCGCCAGCAGCTTGGACGGGACAGTGGGTGAAAAACTGTTTTTT
TRBD1,-,TRBJ1-2,TRBV4-2,CASSQAPGQGLGGYTF,TGTGCCAGCAGCCAGGCACCGGGACAGGGGTTGGGCGGCTACACCTTC
-,-,TRBJ2-5,TRBV5-4,CASSLEPSAAETQYF,TGTGCCAGCAGCTTGGAGCCTAGCGCCGCGGAGACCCAGTACTTC
-,-,TRBJ2-3,TRBV7-7,CASSLGQGDTQYF,TGTGCTAGCAGCTTAGGTCAGGGTGATACGCAGTATTTT
TRBD2,-,TRBJ2-2,TRBV6-6,CASTIRAGAGELFF,TGTGCCAGCACCATAAGGGCGGGGGCCGGGGAGCTGTTTTTT
TRBD1,-,TRBJ1-2,TRBV5-4,CASSFQGAGGYTF,TGTGCCAGCAGTTTCCAGGGGGCGGGTGGCTACACCTTC
-,-,TRBJ1-4,TRBV4-1,CASSRTDNEKLFF,TGCGCCAGCAGCCGGACAGATAATGAAAAACTGTTTTTT